This T cell receptor (beta chain) was sequenced for a study of T cells in Graves' hyperthyroidism and ophthalmopathy. This clonotype has at least ten counts. RNA transcripts gave rise to amplified TCR beta CDR3 regions. Primed by the HTBI set, a first-round RT-PCR was run on the TCR CDR3. TCRdb re-called the multiplex PCR reads with MiXCR, one entry per CDR3 protein. Of a few hundred thousand distinct CDR3 sequences listed, around 21% are singletons. J gave up 2 bases and V 4 bases, and 4 bases lay outside the gene matches. Germline V lookup: CDR1 LNHDA, CDR2 SQIVND (reference sequence). The CDR3 extends over 15 amino acids.

The sample comprised blood. This TCR was sampled from a man younger than 35 with Graves' hyperthyroidism. The chain is built from TRBV19 and TRBJ1-5; 8 bases match TRBD1. DNA for the CDR3: TGTGCCAGTAGTACCCAGGGGGCTCGCAATCAGCCCCAGCATTTT. This encodes CASSTQGARNQPQHF.